What follows are 10 T cell receptor beta chains derived from one specimen sequenced in a study of technical replicates of blood from several donors. Using immunoSEQ multiplex PCR, the repertoire was profiled, and TCRdb retains in-frame clones only, with some absent. The repertoire has more than 55,000 clones, roughly nine tenths of them found once; the top ten carry 0.3% to 0.4%. The sequenced material came from T cells isolated from PBMCs. The receptor source for this set is a human donor in good health.

CDR3 DNA: TGCGCCAGCAGCCAAGACTTACGGGGGTGGTCCCAGCATTTT. Amino acids: CASSQDLRGWSQHF. The V and J genes are TRBV4-1 and TRBJ1-5; perhaps TRBD1 as D (5 bases). This CDR3 is 14 amino acids long. The V gene's germline CDR1 is MGHRA and CDR2 YSYEKL. Trimming pared 0 bases from V and 11 bases from J, leaving 14 bases between.

The chain employs TRBV6-1 and TRBJ1-1; unclear D gene. V was cut by 5 bases and J by 1 base, with 11 bases left in between. Germline V lookup: CDR1 MNHNS, CDR2 SASEGT. This CDR3 region has 14 residues. The CDR3 DNA reads TGTGCCAGCAGTTCCCAACCGGGGAACACTGAAGCTTTCTTT. Its protein is CASSSQPGNTEAFF.

J is TRBJ2-7 and V is TRBV6-5, with 7 bases aligning to TRBD1. Germline V CDR1 and CDR2: MNHEY, SVGAGI. V lost 0 bases, J lost 3 bases, and 8 bases stayed unmatched. CDR3 length equals 16 residues. CDR3 protein: CASSYSTGQVFYEQYF. CDR3 bases: TGTGCCAGCAGTTACTCAACAGGACAGGTCTTCTACGAGCAGTACTTC.

V and J are TRBV5-6 and TRBJ1-2, with D uncertain. V dropped 4 bases and J dropped 2 bases, with 12 bases sitting between them. Germline assignment: CDR1 SGHDT and CDR2 YYEEEE. This CDR3 contains 14 residues. Written as DNA, the CDR3 is TGTGCCAGCAGCCCTTACGGGGAAAACTATGGCTACACCTTC. Translated, it gives CASSPYGENYGYTF.

This chain links TRBV6-5 with TRBJ2-7; 12 nucleotides agree with TRBD2. The J segment lost 2 bases and the V segment lost 6 bases, leaving 5 bases of the junction unmatched. This CDR3 region has 15 residues. Per germline, CDR1 MNHEY and CDR2 SVGAGI. The CDR3 region has the DNA TGTGCCAGCAGCCGCCCTAGCGGGAGGGCCTACGAGCAGTACTTC. It is translated as CASSRPSGRAYEQYF.

The rearrangement joins TRBV7-3 to TRBJ2-1; TRBD2 matches 8 bases. Germline V lookup: CDR1 SGHTA, CDR2 FQGTGA. The junction had 7 bases not matched to a gene; V was cut back by 5 bases and J by 10 bases. This CDR3 is 13 amino acids long. This CDR3 reads CASSQYSGNEQFF. DNA for the CDR3: TGTGCCAGCAGCCAATATAGCGGGAACGAGCAGTTCTTC.

The chain recombines TRBV4-2 with TRBJ2-5; D not certain. Per germline, CDR1 LGHNA and CDR2 YNFKEQ. The CDR3 extends over 13 amino acids. Trimming took off 0 bases at V and 7 bases at J, with 9 bases between the two ends. The CDR3 nucleotides read TGTGCCAGCAGCCAAGATCAGGAAAGGACCCAGTACTTC. Translation: CASSQDQERTQYF.

The gene calls are TRBV27 and TRBJ2-7, with a weak D call TRBD2 (5 bases). The germline CDR1 and CDR2 sequences are MNHEY and SMNVEV (reference sequence). The germline V and J ends were trimmed by 3 bases and 5 bases, with 17 bases remaining between them. The CDR3 runs to 15 residues. The CDR3 is CASSFLGSRLHEQYF. For the CDR3, the DNA is TGTGCCAGCAGTTTCTTGGGGAGTAGGCTGCACGAGCAGTACTTC.

V and J are TRBV7-3 and TRBJ2-3; 10 bases match TRBD2. This CDR3 is 15 amino acids long. Trimming cost V 5 bases and J 3 bases; bases outside gene matches: 5. Germline V gene lookup returns CDR1 SGHTA and CDR2 FQGTGA. CDR3 residues: CASSPSGSLTDTQYF. The CDR3 DNA is TGTGCCAGCAGCCCTAGCGGGAGCTTGACAGATACGCAGTATTTT. Drawing the rest from reference TRBV7-3 and TRBJ2-3, the complete variable domain is GAGVSQTPSNKVTEKGKYVELRCDPISGHTALYWYRQSLGQGPEFLIYFQGTGAADDSGLPNDRFFAVRPEGSVSTLKIQRTERGDSAVYLCASSPSGSLTDTQYFGPGTRLTVL.

The chain is built from TRBV6-6 and TRBJ2-7; D uncertain. Trimming stripped 5 bases from V and 0 bases from J, with 14 bases between. This CDR3 contains 15 residues. Germline V gene sequence: CDR1 MNHNY, CDR2 SVGAGI (reference sequence). In nucleotides, the CDR3 is TGTGCCAGCAGTCCCCTCCTACTGAGCTCCTACGAGCAGTACTTC. Protein sequence: CASSPLLLSSYEQYF.